This T cell receptor (beta chain) was documented in a study of identical twins. Study results and caveats: Twins shared out-of-frame alpha sequences with excess low generation probability.

Worth noting for this clonotype: Its cognate antigen is unknown. A read error may produce the germline difference seen at one junction end.

From the 5' RACE reads, TCRdb called clonotypes with MiXCR, one entry per CDR3 protein. The sample contains 500,000 to 700,000 distinct CDR3 sequences, 7.1% of which appear only once. This CDR3 is built from 15 residues. Germline loops: CDR1 SQVTM, CDR2 ANQGSEA. The same data also contributed to another study, on yellow fever vaccine responses in identical twins.

The source of this sequence is a young woman in good health. This chain uses TRBV29-1 with TRBJ2-2, with 11 positions matching TRBD1. Sequences were obtained from PBMCs. The DNA of the CDR3 is TGCAGCGTTGAAGGGACAGGGGGCCGATCCGGGGAGCTGTCTTTT. Its translation: CSVEGTGGRSGELSF.